This is a list of T cell receptor beta chains from one sample in a study of Graves' ophthalmopathy and Graves' hyperthyroidism. TCRdb fed the multiplex PCR reads into MiXCR, producing one record per CDR3 protein. The data contain hundreds of thousands of distinct CDR3 sequences, about 47% of them seen just once; the ten biggest clones take up around 47%. Sequencing used peripheral blood. Source of these receptors: an adult man with Graves' ophthalmopathy. The CDR3 runs from the conserved cysteine through the conserved F or W. A D gene is named only where the DNA matches it firmly. Clone sizes are given selectively: once, few, many, or a class where the clone is expanded.

>TRBJ2-5|TRBV19|few|.
TGTGCCAGTAGTATTGATGGACGACAAGAGACCCAGTACTTC
CASSIDGRQETQYF
>TRBJ2-7|TRBV20-1|few|.
TGCAGTGCTAGCGATTACGCTGATGAGCAGTACTTC
CSASDYADEQYF
>TRBJ1-5|TRBV19|.|TRBD1
TGTGCCAGTAGTAAGAGGGGCAGGGGGAGGGAGCCCCAGCATTTT
CASSKRGRGREPQHF
>TRBJ1-4|TRBV2|many|.
TGTGCCAGCAGTGACAAGGACAGCTCAACTAATGAAAAACTGTTTTTT
CASSDKDSSTNEKLFF
>TRBJ2-5|TRBV2|.|.
TGTGCCAGCAGTGAAGCACCGACGATCAGGGAGACCCAGTACTTC
CASSEAPTIRETQYF
>TRBJ1-2|TRBV11-2|.|TRBD1
TGTGCCAGCAGTCGAATCCGGGACAGAGGCTACACCTTC
CASSRIRDRGYTF
>TRBJ2-2|TRBV5-4|.|.
TGTGCCAGCAGCCACAGTGGGCCCTCGAACACCGGGGAGCTGTTTTTT
CASSHSGPSNTGELFF
>TRBJ2-2|TRBV24-1|many|.
TGTGCCACCAGTAGTGTGACAGCACCCACCGGGGAGCTGTTTTTT
CATSSVTAPTGELFF
>TRBJ1-1|TRBV5-1|.|.
TGCGCCAGCAGATCTCAGGTGGACACTGAAGCTTTCTTT
CASRSQVDTEAFF
>TRBJ1-2|TRBV20-1|.|.
TGCAGTGCTAGAGATTTCGGGTCGGACTATGGCTACACCTTC
CSARDFGSDYGYTF
>TRBJ1-2|TRBV6-5|.|.
TGTGCCAGCAGTTCAGGGACTCTCTATGGCTACACCTTC
CASSSGTLYGYTF
>TRBJ2-7|TRBV29-1|.|TRBD2
TGCAGCGTTTCTAGCGGGGGGGCGGGCGAGCAGTACTTC
CSVSSGGAGEQYF
>TRBJ1-2|TRBV7-9|.|.
TGTGCCAGCAGCTTGAATACGTTAATAGCGCATCAGAGAGGCTACACCTTC
CASSLNTLIAHQRGYTF
>TRBJ1-1|TRBV6-5|.|TRBD1
TGTGCCAGCACTCAAACCGGGACAGGGGAGACTGAAGCTTTCTTT
CASTQTGTGETEAFF
>TRBJ2-2|TRBV11-1|.|TRBD1
TGTGCCAGGACCGAGACAGGGAACGGGGAGCTGTTTTTT
CARTETGNGELFF
>TRBJ1-2|TRBV20-1|.|TRBD1
TGCAGTGCTTCGGACAGGACAGGGGACTATGGCTACACCTTC
CSASDRTGDYGYTF